Reported below is one T cell receptor (beta chain). Its antigen is not identified. The source of the sample is a study of blood T cells in healthy people across ages. Broader study findings: Observed TCR beta diversity per million T cells went down as age went up. This fall followed a roughly linear course with age. Long-lived donors had more naive CD4+ cells and higher diversity than aged donors.

Sample-barcoded 5' priming and a J-beta primer mix drove a second PCR of about 7 to 12 cycles. MiXCR, run by TCRdb on the 5' RACE reads, gives a single entry per CDR3 protein. Here the sample spans fewer than 900,000 distinct CDR3 sequences, roughly two fifths being singletons. V was trimmed by 0 bases and J by 5 bases, leaving 11 bases between them. There are 15 residues in the CDR3. Germline CDR1 reads LGHNA; CDR2 reads YSLEER. Donation came from healthy Caucasian individuals in Russia who were aged about 6 to 95. Isolation of PBMCs gave at least 7 million cells per sample. This rearrangement joins TRBV4-3 to TRBJ1-5; D unresolved. Sample: blood. This TCR derives from a woman in her sixties in good health. The CDR3 protein is CASSQDWGSDQPQHF. The CDR3 coding sequence is TGCGCCAGCAGCCAAGATTGGGGAAGCGATCAGCCCCAGCATTTT.